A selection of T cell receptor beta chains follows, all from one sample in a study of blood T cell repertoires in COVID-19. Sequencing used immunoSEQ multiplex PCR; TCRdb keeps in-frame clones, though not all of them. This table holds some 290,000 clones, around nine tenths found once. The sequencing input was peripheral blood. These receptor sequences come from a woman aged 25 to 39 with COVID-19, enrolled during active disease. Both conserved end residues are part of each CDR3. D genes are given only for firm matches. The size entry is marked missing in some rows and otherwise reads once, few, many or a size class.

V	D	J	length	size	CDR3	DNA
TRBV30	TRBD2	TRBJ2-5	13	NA	CAWSTGGEETQYF	TGTGCCTGGAGTACGGGAGGCGAAGAGACCCAGTACTTC
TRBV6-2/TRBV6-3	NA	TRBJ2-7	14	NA	CASSYSRAEYEQYF	TGTGCCAGCAGTTACTCGAGGGCGGAATACGAGCAGTACTTC
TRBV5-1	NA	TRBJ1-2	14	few	CASSLATGFDGYTF	TGCGCCAGCAGCTTGGCTACAGGGTTCGATGGCTACACCTTC
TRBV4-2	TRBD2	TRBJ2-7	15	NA	CASSPRASGRYEQYF	TGTGCCAGCAGCCCCCGCGCTAGCGGGCGCTACGAGCAGTACTTC
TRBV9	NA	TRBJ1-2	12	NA	CASSVPLDREVF	TGTGCCAGCAGCGTACCCTTAGACCGGGAAGTCTTC
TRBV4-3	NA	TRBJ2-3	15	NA	CASSQDRPRTDTQYF	TGCGCCAGCAGCCAAGATAGACCGCGGACAGATACGCAGTATTTT
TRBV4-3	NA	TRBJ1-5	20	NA	CASSQGKFWSGPSEGQPQHF	TGCGCCAGCAGCCAGGGGAAATTTTGGTCAGGGCCCTCGGAGGGTCAGCCCCAGCATTTT
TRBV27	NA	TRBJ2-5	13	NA	CASSFRATETQYF	TGTGCCAGCAGTTTCAGGGCGACCGAGACCCAGTACTTC
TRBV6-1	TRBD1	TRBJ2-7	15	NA	CASSEARTGRGEQYF	TGTGCCAGCAGTGAAGCGCGGACAGGGCGAGGCGAGCAGTACTTC
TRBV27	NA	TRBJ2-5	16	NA	CAVSMGAGTREETQYF	TGTGCCGTGTCCATGGGGGCGGGTACCCGAGAAGAGACCCAGTACTTC